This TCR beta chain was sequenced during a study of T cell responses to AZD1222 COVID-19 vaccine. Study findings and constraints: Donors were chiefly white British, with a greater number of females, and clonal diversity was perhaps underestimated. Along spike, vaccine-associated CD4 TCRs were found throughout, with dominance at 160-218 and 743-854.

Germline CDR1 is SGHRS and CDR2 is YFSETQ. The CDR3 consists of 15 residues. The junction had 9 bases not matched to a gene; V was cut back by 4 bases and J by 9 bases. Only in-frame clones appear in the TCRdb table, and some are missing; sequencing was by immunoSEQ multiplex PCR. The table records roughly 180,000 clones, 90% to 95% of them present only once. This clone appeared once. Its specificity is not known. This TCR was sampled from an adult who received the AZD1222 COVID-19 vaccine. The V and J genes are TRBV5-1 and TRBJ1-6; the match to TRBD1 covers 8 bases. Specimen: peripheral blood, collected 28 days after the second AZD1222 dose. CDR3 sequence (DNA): TGCGCCAGCAGCCCGGGCCGACAGGGGAGTTCACCCCTCCACTTT. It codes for CASSPGRQGSSPLHF.